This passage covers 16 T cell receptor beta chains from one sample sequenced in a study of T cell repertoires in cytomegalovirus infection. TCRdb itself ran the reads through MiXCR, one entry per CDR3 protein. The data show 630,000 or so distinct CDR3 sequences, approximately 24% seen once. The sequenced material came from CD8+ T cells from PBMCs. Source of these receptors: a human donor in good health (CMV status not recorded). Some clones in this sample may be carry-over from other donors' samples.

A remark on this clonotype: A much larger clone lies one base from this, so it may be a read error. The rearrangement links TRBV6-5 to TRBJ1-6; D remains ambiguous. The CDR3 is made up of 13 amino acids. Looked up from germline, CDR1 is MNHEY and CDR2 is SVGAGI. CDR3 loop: CVSSYYADSPLHF. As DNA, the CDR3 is TGTGTCAGCAGTTACTACGCGGATTCACCCCTCCACTTT.

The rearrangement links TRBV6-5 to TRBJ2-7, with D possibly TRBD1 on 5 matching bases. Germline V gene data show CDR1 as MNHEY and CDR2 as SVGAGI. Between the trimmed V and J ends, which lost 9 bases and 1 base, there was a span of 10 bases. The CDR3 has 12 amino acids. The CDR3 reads CARGPGSYEQYV. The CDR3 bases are TGTGCCAGGGGTCCAGGGTCCTACGAGCAGTACGTC.

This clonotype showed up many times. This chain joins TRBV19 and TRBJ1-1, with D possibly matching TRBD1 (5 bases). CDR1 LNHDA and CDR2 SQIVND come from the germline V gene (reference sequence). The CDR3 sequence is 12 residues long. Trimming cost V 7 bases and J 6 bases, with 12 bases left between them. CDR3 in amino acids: CASNSGVAEAFF. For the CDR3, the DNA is TGTGCCAGTAATTCGGGGGTAGCTGAAGCTTTCTTT.

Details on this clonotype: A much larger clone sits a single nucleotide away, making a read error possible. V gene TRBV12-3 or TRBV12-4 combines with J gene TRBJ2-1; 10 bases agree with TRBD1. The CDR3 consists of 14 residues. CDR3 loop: CVSSHTTGGIEQFF. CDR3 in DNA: TGTGTCAGCAGCCATACGACAGGGGGCATTGAGCAGTTCTTC.

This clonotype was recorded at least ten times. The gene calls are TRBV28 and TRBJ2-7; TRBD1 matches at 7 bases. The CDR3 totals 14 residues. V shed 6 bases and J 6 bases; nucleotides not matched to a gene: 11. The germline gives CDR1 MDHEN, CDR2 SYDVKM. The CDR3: CASSLTGATVEQYV. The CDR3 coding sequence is TGTGCCAGCAGCTTAACAGGGGCGACGGTCGAGCAGTACGTC.

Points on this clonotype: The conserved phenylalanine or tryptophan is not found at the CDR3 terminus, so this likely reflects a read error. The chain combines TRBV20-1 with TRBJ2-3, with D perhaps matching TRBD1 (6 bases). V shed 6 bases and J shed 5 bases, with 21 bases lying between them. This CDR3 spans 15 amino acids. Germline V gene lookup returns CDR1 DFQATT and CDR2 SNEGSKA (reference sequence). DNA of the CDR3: TGCAGTGCGGAAGGGACAAAGGTGCCTCGAGATACGCAGTATCTT. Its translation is CSAEGTKVPRDTQYL.

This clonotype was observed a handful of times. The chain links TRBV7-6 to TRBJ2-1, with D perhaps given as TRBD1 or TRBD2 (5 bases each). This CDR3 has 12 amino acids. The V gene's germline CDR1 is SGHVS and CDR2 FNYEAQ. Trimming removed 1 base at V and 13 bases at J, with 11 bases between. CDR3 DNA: TGTGCCAGCAGCTTAGAATCCGGGACCCAGTTCTTC. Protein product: CASSLESGTQFF. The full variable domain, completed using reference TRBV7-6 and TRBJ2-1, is GAGVSQSPRYKVTKRGQDVALRCDPISGHVSLYWYRQALGQGPEFLTYFNYEAQQDKSGLPNDRFSAERPEGSISTLTIQRTEQRDSAMYRCASSLESGTQFFGPGTRLTVL.

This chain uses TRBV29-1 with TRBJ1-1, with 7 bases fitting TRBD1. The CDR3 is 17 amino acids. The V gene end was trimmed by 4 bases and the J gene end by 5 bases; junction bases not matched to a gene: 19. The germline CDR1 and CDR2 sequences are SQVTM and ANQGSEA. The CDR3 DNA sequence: TGCAGCGTTGTGGGGGTGACGGGACAGTCAGTCGGTACTGAAGCTTTCTTT. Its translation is CSVVGVTGQSVGTEAFF.

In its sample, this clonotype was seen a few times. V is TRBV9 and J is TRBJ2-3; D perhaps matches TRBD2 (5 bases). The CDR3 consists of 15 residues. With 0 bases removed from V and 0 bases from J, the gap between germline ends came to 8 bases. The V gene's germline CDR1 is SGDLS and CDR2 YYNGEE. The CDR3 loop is CASSVVTTSTDTQYF. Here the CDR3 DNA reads TGTGCCAGCAGCGTAGTGACTACTAGCACAGATACGCAGTATTTT. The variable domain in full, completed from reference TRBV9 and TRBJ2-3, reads DSGVTQTPKHLITATGQRVTLRCSPRSGDLSVYWYQQSLDQGLQFLIQYYNGEERAKGNILERFSAQQFPDLHSELNLSSLELGDSALYFCASSVVTTSTDTQYFGPGTRLTVL.

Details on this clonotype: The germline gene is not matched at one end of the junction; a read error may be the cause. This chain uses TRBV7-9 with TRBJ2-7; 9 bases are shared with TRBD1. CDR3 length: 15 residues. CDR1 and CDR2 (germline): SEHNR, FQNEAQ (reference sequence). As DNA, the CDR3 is TGTGCCAGCAGCCCACCCGGGACAGGGAGATACGAGCAGCACTTC. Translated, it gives CASSPPGTGRYEQHF. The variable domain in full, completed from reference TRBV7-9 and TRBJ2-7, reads DTGVSQNPRHKITKRGQNVTFRCDPISEHNRLYWYRQTLGQGPEFLTYFQNEAQLEKSRLLSDRFSAERPKGSFSTLEIQRTEQGDSAMYLCASSPPGTGRYEQHFGPGTRLTVT.

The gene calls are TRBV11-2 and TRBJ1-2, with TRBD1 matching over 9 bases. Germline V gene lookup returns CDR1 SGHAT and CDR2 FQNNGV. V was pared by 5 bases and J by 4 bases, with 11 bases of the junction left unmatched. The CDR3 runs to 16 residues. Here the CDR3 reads CASSPVPGQGSYGYTF. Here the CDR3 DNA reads TGTGCCAGCAGCCCCGTCCCGGGACAGGGTTCCTATGGCTACACCTTC.

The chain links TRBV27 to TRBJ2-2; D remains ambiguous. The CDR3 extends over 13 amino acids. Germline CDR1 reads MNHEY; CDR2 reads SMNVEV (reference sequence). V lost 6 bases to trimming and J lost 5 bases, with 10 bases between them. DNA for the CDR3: TGTGCCAGCAGACCTGGTTGGACCGGGGAGCTGTTTTTT. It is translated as CASRPGWTGELFF.

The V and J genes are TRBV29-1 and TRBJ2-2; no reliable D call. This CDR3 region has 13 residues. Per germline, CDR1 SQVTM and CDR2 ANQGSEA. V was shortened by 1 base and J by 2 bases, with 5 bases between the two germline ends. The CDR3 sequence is CSVEGRNTGELFF. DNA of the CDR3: TGCAGCGTTGAAGGTAGAAACACCGGGGAGCTGTTTTTT.

The CDR3 here is CASSQTSGGEHNSPLHF. In DNA, the CDR3 is TGTGCCAGCAGCCAAACGTCCGGGGGGGAACATAATTCACCCCTCCACTTT. This sequence joins TRBV7-9 and TRBJ1-6; possible D gene TRBD1, 5 bases. V was clipped by 5 bases and J by 5 bases, with 19 bases between them. The V gene's germline CDR1 is SEHNR and CDR2 FQNEAQ (reference sequence). This CDR3 comprises 17 residues.

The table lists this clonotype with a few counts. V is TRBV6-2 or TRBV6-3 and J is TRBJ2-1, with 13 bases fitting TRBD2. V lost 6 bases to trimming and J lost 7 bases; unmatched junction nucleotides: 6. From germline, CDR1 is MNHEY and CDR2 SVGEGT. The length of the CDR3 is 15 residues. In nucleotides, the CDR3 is TGTGCCAGCAGCCTCGGGACTAGCGGGGAGAATGAGCAGTTCTTC. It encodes CASSLGTSGENEQFF.

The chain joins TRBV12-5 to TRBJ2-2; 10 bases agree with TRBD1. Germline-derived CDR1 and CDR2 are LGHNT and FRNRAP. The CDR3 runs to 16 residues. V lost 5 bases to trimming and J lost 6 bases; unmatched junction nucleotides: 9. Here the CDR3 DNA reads TGTGCTAGTGGTCCGGGGACAGGGGAGCGGGCCGGGGAGCTGTTTTTT. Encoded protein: CASGPGTGERAGELFF.